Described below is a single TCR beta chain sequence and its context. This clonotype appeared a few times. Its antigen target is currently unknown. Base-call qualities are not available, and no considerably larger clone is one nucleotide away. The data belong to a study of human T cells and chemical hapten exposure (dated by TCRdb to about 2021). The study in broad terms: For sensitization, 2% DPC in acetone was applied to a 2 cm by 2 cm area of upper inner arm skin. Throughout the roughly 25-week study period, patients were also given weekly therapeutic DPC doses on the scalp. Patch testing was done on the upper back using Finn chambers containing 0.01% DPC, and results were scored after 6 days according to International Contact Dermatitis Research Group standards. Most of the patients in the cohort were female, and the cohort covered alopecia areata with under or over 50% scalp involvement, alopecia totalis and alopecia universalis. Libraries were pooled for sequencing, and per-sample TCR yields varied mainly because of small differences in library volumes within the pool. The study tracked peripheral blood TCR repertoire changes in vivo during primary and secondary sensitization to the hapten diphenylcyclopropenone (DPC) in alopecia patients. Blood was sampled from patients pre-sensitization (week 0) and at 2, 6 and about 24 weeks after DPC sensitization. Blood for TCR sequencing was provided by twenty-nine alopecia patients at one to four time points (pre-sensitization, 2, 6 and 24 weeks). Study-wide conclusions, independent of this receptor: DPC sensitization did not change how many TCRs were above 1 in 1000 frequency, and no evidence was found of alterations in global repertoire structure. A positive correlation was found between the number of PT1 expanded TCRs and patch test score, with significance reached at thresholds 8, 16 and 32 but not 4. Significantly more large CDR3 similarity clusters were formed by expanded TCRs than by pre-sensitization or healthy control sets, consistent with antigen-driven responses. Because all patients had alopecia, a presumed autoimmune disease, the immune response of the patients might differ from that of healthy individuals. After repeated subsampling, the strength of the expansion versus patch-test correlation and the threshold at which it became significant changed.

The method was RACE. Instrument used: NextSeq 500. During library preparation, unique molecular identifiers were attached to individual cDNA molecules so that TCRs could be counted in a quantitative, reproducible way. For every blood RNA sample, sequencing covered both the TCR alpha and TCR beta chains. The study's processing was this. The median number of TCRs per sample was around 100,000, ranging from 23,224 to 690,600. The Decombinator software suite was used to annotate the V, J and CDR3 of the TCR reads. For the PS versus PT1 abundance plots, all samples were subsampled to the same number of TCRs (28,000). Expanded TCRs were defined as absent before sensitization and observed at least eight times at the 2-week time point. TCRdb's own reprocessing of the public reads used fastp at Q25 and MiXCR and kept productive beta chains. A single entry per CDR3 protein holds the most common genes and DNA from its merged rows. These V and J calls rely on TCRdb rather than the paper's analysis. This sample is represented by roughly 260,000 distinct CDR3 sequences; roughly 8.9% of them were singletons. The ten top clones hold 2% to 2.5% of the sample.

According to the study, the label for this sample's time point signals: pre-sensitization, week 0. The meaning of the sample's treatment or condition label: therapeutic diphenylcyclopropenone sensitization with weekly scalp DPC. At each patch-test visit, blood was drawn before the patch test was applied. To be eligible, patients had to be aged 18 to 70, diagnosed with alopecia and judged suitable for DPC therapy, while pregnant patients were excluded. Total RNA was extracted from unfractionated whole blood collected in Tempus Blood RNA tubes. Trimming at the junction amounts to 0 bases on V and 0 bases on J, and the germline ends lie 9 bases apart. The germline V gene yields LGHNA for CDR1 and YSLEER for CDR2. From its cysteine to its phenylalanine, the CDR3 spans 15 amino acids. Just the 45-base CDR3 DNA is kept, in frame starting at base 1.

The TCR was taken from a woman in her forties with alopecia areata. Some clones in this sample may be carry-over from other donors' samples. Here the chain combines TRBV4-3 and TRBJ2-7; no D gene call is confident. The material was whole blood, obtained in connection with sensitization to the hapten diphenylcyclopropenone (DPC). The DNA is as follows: TGCGCCAGCAGCCAAGATTTTGTTGCCTCCTACGAGCAGTACTTC. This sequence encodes CASSQDFVASYEQYF.